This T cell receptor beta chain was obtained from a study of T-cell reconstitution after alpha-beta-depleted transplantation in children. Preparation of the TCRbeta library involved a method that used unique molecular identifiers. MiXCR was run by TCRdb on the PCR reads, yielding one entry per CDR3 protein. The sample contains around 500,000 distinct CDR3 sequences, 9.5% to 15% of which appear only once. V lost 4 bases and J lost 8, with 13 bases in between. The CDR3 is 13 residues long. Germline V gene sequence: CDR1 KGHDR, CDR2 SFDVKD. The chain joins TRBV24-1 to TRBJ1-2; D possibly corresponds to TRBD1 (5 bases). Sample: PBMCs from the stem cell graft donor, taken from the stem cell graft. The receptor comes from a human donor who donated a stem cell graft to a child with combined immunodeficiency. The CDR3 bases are TGTGCCACCAGTGACCGCGGGACGGGGGGCTACACCTTC. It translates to CATSDRGTGGYTF.